This entry lists 3 T cell receptor beta chains sequenced from one sample in a study of CD8 T cells in ankylosing spondylitis. TCRdb recomputed calls from the 5' RACE reads with MiXCR, one row per CDR3 protein. The sample contains about 200,000 distinct CDR3 sequences, about a quarter of which appear only once. The specimen was blood, either unsorted or a sorted T cell fraction (not recorded which). These receptors all come from a male donor with ankylosing spondylitis or in good health (not recorded which).

V gene TRBV20-1 combines with J gene TRBJ2-5; TRBD1 matches at 8 bases. With 0 bases clipped from V and 5 bases from J, the junction kept 11 bases outside the gene matches. Germline CDR1 reads DFQATT; CDR2 reads SNEGSKA (reference sequence). The CDR3 is made up of 16 amino acids. Written as DNA, the CDR3 is TGCAGTGCTAGAGAGACCCCCAGGGGGCGGAGGGAGACCCAGTACTTC. It yields the protein CSARETPRGRRETQYF.

This clonotype was recorded at least ten times. The chain recombines TRBV4-2 with TRBJ2-5; 9 bases are shared with TRBD1. The CDR3 has 16 amino acids. From germline, CDR1 is LGHNA and CDR2 YNFKEQ. The V and J ends lost 0 bases and 5 bases, in that order; junction bases with no gene match: 7. CDR3 residues: CASSQEVGQGRETQYF. The CDR3 nucleotides read TGTGCCAGCAGCCAAGAGGTTGGACAGGGGAGGGAGACCCAGTACTTC.

The rearrangement joins TRBV6-5 to TRBJ2-7, with D possibly matching TRBD2 (6 bases). V was shortened by 5 bases and J by 2 bases, with 19 bases between the two germline ends. The CDR3 totals 16 residues. The germline gives CDR1 MNHEY, CDR2 SVGAGI. This CDR3 reads CASSTSLSRPAYEQYF. DNA for the CDR3: TGTGCCAGCAGTACTAGCCTTAGTCGGCCAGCCTACGAGCAGTACTTC.